Following are 23 T cell receptor beta chains from one sample sequenced in a study of blood T cell repertoires in COVID-19. Using immunoSEQ multiplex PCR, the repertoire was profiled, and TCRdb retains in-frame clones only, with some absent. The sample has fewer than 80,000 clones, 80% to 95% seen once. Sequences were obtained from peripheral blood. The receptors shown here come from a human donor in a cohort sampled during active COVID-19.

CDR3 sequence: CASSVRAGVGTGGSPLHF. CDR3 nucleotides: TGTGCCAGCAGCGTCCGAGCGGGCGTGGGGACGGGGGGCTCACCCCTCCACTTT. V is TRBV9 and J is TRBJ1-6; tentative D call: TRBD1 (6 bases). Between the trimmed V and J ends, which lost 2 bases and 10 bases, there was a span of 25 bases. Germline CDR1 is SGDLS and CDR2 is YYNGEE. The CDR3 is 18 amino acids.

V is TRBV11-2 and J is TRBJ1-2; tentatively, D is TRBD1 (6 bases). Trimming removed 4 bases at V and 7 bases at J, with 22 bases between. This CDR3 contains 16 residues. The V gene's germline CDR1 is SGHAT and CDR2 FQNNGV. The CDR3 loop is CASSSSGGPFGGGYTF. CDR3 nucleotide sequence: TGTGCCAGCAGCTCCTCGGGGGGGCCCTTCGGCGGTGGCTACACCTTC.

The chain employs TRBV29-1 and TRBJ1-2; 8 nucleotides line up with TRBD1. Unmatched junction bases numbered 15, after V lost 4 bases and J lost 8 bases. CDR1 and CDR2 from the germline V gene are SQVTM and ANQGSEA. The length of the CDR3 is 15 residues. CDR3 loop: CSVAKIDRGGYGYTF. DNA for the CDR3: TGCAGCGTTGCCAAAATCGACAGGGGCGGGTACGGCTACACCTTC.

V gene TRBV5-1 combines with J gene TRBJ1-1, with D uncertain. Germline lookup yields CDR1 SGHRS and CDR2 YFSETQ. The CDR3 runs to 16 residues. Trimming cost V 6 bases and J 0 bases, with 18 bases left between them. In DNA, the CDR3 is TGCGCCAGCACCCCGGAGGATGTGAGGTTGAACACTGAAGCTTTCTTT. This encodes CASTPEDVRLNTEAFF.

The CDR3 nucleotides read TGTGCCAGCAGCCCATGGGGGGACAATGAGCAGTTCTTC. Translating it yields CASSPWGDNEQFF. The rearrangement joins TRBV7-9 to TRBJ2-1; tentative D call: TRBD2 (6 bases). Germline V lookup: CDR1 SEHNR, CDR2 FQNEAQ (reference sequence). This CDR3 spans 13 amino acids. V lost 5 bases to trimming and J lost 5 bases, with 10 bases between them.

This clone was detected only once. The chain carries TRBV3-1 (or the pseudogene TRBV3-2) and TRBJ1-6; possibly TRBD1 for D (6 bases). The germline V and J ends were trimmed by 3 bases and 10 bases, with 13 bases remaining between them. The germline gives CDR1 LGHDT, CDR2 YNNKEL (reference sequence). The CDR3 extends over 14 amino acids. CDR3 residues: CASSQPTGSSPLHF. The DNA for the CDR3 is TGTGCCAGCAGCCAGCCAACAGGGAGCTCACCCCTCCACTTT.

The rearrangement links TRBV2 to TRBJ2-1; 8 bases agree with TRBD2. This CDR3 spans 12 amino acids. Germline-derived CDR1 and CDR2 are SNHLY and FYNNEI. With 8 bases clipped from V and 9 bases from J, the junction kept 6 bases outside the gene matches. CDR3 sequence reads: CASQFGLAEQFF. As DNA, the CDR3 is TGTGCCAGCCAATTCGGACTAGCTGAGCAGTTCTTC.

This chain links TRBV29-1 with TRBJ2-6; D call uncertain. CDR1 is SQVTM and CDR2 is ANQGSEA in the germline V gene. Trimming took 6 bases from V and 4 from J, leaving 13 bases between them. The CDR3 sequence is 14 residues long. The CDR3 sequence is CSVALLSGANVLTF. In DNA form, the CDR3 reads TGCAGCGTCGCGCTCCTCTCCGGGGCCAACGTCCTGACTTTC.

The chain uses TRBV4-3 and TRBJ1-2, with 9 nucleotides matching TRBD1. This CDR3 region has 17 residues. Germline assignment: CDR1 LGHNA and CDR2 YSLEER. The V gene end was trimmed by 0 bases and the J gene end by 1 base; junction bases not matched to a gene: 6. CDR3 coding DNA: TGCGCCAGCAGCCAAGACCCGACAGGGGGTTTTAACTATGGCTACACCTTC. Encoded protein: CASSQDPTGGFNYGYTF.

The chain carries TRBV15 and TRBJ2-3; tentative D call: TRBD2 (6 bases). The ends were cut back, 4 bases at V and 4 bases at J, with 15 bases in the middle. This CDR3 has 15 residues. CDR1 and CDR2 (germline): LNHNV, YYDKDF (reference sequence). CDR3 loop: CATSILRDPPDTQYF. CDR3 nucleotides: TGTGCCACCAGCATACTGCGGGACCCGCCAGATACGCAGTATTTT.

This sequence joins TRBV4-3 and TRBJ2-1; D is unclear. The V gene's germline CDR1 is LGHNA and CDR2 YSLEER. Trimming pared 2 bases from V and 6 bases from J, leaving 11 bases between. The CDR3 is made up of 14 amino acids. Written as DNA, the CDR3 is TGCGCCAGCAGCCAATTTATGGGCAGCAATGAGCAGTTCTTC. Protein product: CASSQFMGSNEQFF.

This clone was seen a single time. This chain uses TRBV5-5 with TRBJ2-7; possibly TRBD1 for D (5 bases). The CDR3 consists of 14 residues. Deletions cut 0 bases from V and 7 bases from J, with 14 bases between. Germline loops: CDR1 SGHKS, CDR2 YYEKEE (reference sequence). This CDR3 is CASSLEGPPGEQYF. DNA for the CDR3: TGTGCCAGCAGCTTGGAAGGACCCCCAGGGGAGCAGTACTTC. The full variable domain, with the rest looked up from reference TRBV5-5 and TRBJ2-7, is DAGVTQSPTHLIKTRGQQVTLRCSPISGHKSVSWYQQVLGQGPQFIFQYYEKEERGRGNFPDRFSARQFPNYSSELNVNALLLGDSALYLCASSLEGPPGEQYFGPGTRLTVT.

The chain joins TRBV16 to TRBJ2-5; D uncertain. This CDR3 has 14 amino acids. CDR1 KGHSY and CDR2 FQNENV come from the germline V gene. V lost 4 bases and J 0 bases, leaving 9 bases between the germline ends. CDR3 coding DNA: TGTGCCAGCAGCCGAGGAACGTACCAAGAGACCCAGTACTTC. Translated, it gives CASSRGTYQETQYF.

The J gene is TRBJ1-2, the V gene TRBV18; possibly TRBD1 for D (6 bases). With 6 bases removed from V and 7 bases from J, the gap between germline ends came to 15 bases. Germline values: CDR1 KGHSH, CDR2 LQKENI. This CDR3 spans 13 amino acids. The CDR3 DNA is TGTGCCAGCTCCTGGACAGCAGACGGTGGCTACACCTTC. Residues: CASSWTADGGYTF.

The V gene is TRBV9, the J gene TRBJ2-1, with TRBD2 matching over 13 bases. The junction had 7 bases not matched to a gene; V was cut back by 0 bases and J by 10 bases. The CDR3 is 16 amino acids. Germline-derived CDR1 and CDR2 are SGDLS and YYNGEE. The CDR3 sequence is CASSVVGLAGSEEQFF. The CDR3 DNA sequence: TGTGCCAGCAGCGTAGTGGGACTAGCGGGGTCAGAAGAGCAGTTCTTC.

V and J are TRBV5-1 and TRBJ1-2; possible D gene TRBD1, 6 bases. The CDR3 is 15 amino acids. Trimming removed 0 bases from V and 4 bases from J, with 13 bases in between. Germline assignment: CDR1 SGHRS and CDR2 YFSETQ. CDR3 DNA: TGCGCCAGCAGCTTGGATTTGACAGGTACCTATGGCTACACCTTC. Amino acids: CASSLDLTGTYGYTF. The variable domain in full, with the rest retrieved from reference TRBV5-1 and TRBJ1-2, is KAGVTQTPRYLIKTRGQQVTLSCSPISGHRSVSWYQQTPGQGLQFLFEYFSETQRNKGNFPGRFSGRQFSNSRSEMNVSTLELGDSALYLCASSLDLTGTYGYTFGSGTRLTVV.

The V gene is TRBV27, the J gene TRBJ1-1; TRBD1 might be the D (5 bases). CDR3 length: 14 amino acids. The germline V gene encodes CDR1 MNHEY and CDR2 SMNVEV (reference sequence). The V gene lost 5 bases and the J gene lost 0 bases, with 10 bases spanning the gap. The CDR3 is CASSPEGMNTEAFF. In DNA, the CDR3 is TGTGCCAGCAGTCCGGAGGGGATGAACACTGAAGCTTTCTTT.

The rearrangement uses TRBV11-2 and TRBJ2-1; D may be TRBD2 (6 bases). Germline CDR1 reads SGHAT; CDR2 reads FQNNGV. The CDR3 extends over 15 amino acids. Trimming removed 6 bases at V and 7 bases at J, with 19 bases between. The CDR3 DNA reads TGTGCCAGCAGAGCCGGGACTTCCTATGGGAATGAGCAGTTCTTC. It encodes CASRAGTSYGNEQFF.

The gene calls are TRBV21-1 and TRBJ1-1; TRBD1 is the table's D call and was not checked against the DNA. TRBV21-1 is listed as a pseudogene. This CDR3 has 14 residues. CDR3 sequence: CASTSGTENTEAFF. CDR3 bases: TGTGCCAGCACTTCCGGGACAGAGAACACTGAAGCTTTCTTT.

This chain uses TRBV5-1 with TRBJ1-1; 10 nucleotides align to TRBD1. From germline, CDR1 is SGHRS and CDR2 YFSETQ. J was trimmed by 3 bases and V by 0 bases; bases with no gene match: 5. The CDR3 covers 16 residues. CDR3 in amino acids: CASSLARDRGDTEAFF. CDR3 DNA: TGCGCCAGCAGCTTGGCCCGGGACAGGGGCGACACTGAAGCTTTCTTT. Drawing the rest from reference TRBV5-1 and TRBJ1-1, the complete variable domain is KAGVTQTPRYLIKTRGQQVTLSCSPISGHRSVSWYQQTPGQGLQFLFEYFSETQRNKGNFPGRFSGRQFSNSRSEMNVSTLELGDSALYLCASSLARDRGDTEAFFGQGTRLTVV.

Concerning this clone: Relative to the germline gene, one junction end is altered; a read error may explain this. The rearrangement links TRBV10-3 to TRBJ1-2; D uncertain. The CDR3 contains 12 residues. Germline CDR1 is ENHRY and CDR2 is SYGVKD. CDR3 sequence (DNA): TGTGCCATCCGTGAGGGAATGGGCGGCTACACCTTC. The encoded protein is CAIREGMGGYTF.

The V and J genes are TRBV18 and TRBJ1-1; no firm D call. The CDR3 is 12 amino acids. Trimming took off 4 bases at V and 7 bases at J, with 10 bases between the two ends. Germline assignment: CDR1 KGHSH and CDR2 LQKENI. In nucleotides, the CDR3 is TGTGCCAGCTCACGCCCGGGGATTGAAGCTTTCTTT. Translated, it gives CASSRPGIEAFF.

The genes are TRBV21-1 and TRBJ2-4; the table's D call, TRBD1, has no DNA check behind it. TRBV21-1 is termed a pseudogene. The CDR3 sequence is 16 residues long. The CDR3 sequence: CASSKAERQGENIQYF. CDR3 nucleotides: TGTGCCAGCAGCAAAGCGGAGAGACAGGGGGAAAACATTCAGTACTTC.